This T cell receptor (beta chain) originates from a study of blood T cell repertoires in COVID-19. Study summary: Spain, Italy and the United States supplied samples that represented acute and convalescent COVID-19. In each case, the material was cDNA or gDNA derived from T cells, B-cell-depleted T cells, or PBMCs.

Original processing methods: Cell counts per sample came from amplifying reference gene primers. Assay used: immunoSEQ multiplex PCR; TCRdb lists only in-frame clones, some missing. For V, J and clone size, that table is used; D and trimming come from the DNA. The sample holds some 250,000 clones, more than 65% seen once. The CDR3 is made up of 17 amino acids. With V trimmed by 0 bases and J by 0 bases, 6 bases remained unmatched. CDR1 and CDR2 from the germline V gene are SGHNT and YYREEE (reference sequence). The rearrangement joins TRBV5-4 to TRBJ1-1, with TRBD1 matching 9 bases. This sequence was found in a woman aged 18-29 years with acute or convalescent COVID-19. The sample was peripheral blood. The CDR3 coding sequence is TGTGCCAGCAGCTTGGCGTGGACAGGGGTTGTGAACACTGAAGCTTTCTTT. The encoded protein is CASSLAWTGVVNTEAFF.